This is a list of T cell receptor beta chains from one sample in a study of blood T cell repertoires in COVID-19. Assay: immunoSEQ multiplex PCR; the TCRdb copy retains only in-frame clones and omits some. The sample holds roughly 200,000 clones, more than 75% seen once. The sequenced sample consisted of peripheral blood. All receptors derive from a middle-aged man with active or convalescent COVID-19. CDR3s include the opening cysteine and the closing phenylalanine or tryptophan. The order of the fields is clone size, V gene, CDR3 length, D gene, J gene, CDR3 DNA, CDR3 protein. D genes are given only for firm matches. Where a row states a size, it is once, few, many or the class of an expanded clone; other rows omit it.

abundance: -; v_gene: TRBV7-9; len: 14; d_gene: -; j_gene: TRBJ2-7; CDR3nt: TGTGCCAGCAGCTCTGGGTCCCACAGGTACGAGCAGTACTTC; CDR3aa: CASSSGSHRYEQYF
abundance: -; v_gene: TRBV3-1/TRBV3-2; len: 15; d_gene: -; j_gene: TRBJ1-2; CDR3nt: TGTGCCAGCAGCCAAGATGGGGGGGTGGGCTATGGCTACACCTTC; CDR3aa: CASSQDGGVGYGYTF
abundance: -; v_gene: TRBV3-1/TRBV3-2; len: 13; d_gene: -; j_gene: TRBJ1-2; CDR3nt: TGTGCCAGCAACTCCGGGGGTGGCTATGGCTACACCTTC; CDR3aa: CASNSGGGYGYTF
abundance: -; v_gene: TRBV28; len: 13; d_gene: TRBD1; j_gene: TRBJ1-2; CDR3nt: TGTGCCAGCGGACAGGGCCTTAACTATGGCTACACCTTC; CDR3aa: CASGQGLNYGYTF
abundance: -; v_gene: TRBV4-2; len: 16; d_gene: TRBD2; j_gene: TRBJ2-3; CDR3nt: TGTGCCAGCAGCCAAGATCCGGGACTAGTAGCAGATACGCAGTATTTT; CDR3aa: CASSQDPGLVADTQYF
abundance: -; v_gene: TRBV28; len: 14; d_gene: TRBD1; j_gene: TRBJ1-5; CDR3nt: TGTGCCAGCAGTCCTGACAGGGCTCTGCAGCCCCAGCATTTT; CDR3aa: CASSPDRALQPQHF
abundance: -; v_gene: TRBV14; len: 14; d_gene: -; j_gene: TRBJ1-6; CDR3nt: TGTGCCAGCAGCCAAGGGGGGGGGCACTCACCCCTCCACTTT; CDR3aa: CASSQGGGHSPLHF
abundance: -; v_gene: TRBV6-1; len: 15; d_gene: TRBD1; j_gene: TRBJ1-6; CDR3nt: TGTGCCAGCAGTGAGGCCGGGACAGGGAATTCACCCCTCCACTTT; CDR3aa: CASSEAGTGNSPLHF
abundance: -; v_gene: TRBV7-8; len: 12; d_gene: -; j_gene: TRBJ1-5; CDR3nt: TGTGCCAGCAGCTTAGGCCGGCAGCCCCAGCATTTT; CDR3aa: CASSLGRQPQHF
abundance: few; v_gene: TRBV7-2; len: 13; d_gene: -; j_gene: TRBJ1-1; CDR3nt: TGTGCCAGCAGCTTAGCAGGGGTTGAGGAAGCTTTCTTT; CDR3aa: CASSLAGVEEAFF
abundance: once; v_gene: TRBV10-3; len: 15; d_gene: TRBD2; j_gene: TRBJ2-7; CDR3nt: TGTGCCATCAGTGAAATAGCGGGGTCCTCCTACGAGCAGTACTTC; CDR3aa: CAISEIAGSSYEQYF